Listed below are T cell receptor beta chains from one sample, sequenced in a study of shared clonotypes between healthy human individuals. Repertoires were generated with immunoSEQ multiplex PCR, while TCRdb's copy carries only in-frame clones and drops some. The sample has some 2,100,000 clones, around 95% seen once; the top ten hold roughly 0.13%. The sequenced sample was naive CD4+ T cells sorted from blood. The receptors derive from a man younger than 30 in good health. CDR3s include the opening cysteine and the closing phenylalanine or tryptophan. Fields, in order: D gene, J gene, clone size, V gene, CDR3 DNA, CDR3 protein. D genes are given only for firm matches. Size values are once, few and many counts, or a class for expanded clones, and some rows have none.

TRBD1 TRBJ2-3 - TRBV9 TGTGCCAGCAGCCCCAGGGGGATAGAGGCAGATACGCAGTATTTT CASSPRGIEADTQYF
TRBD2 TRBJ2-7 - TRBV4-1 TGCGCCAGCAGCCAAGATGGGACTAGCGGGAAGATCTACGAGCAGTACTTC CASSQDGTSGKIYEQYF
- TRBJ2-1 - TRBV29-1 TGCAGCGTTGAGGCAGGGTTCAATGAGCAGTTCTTC CSVEAGFNEQFF
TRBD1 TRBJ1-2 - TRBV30 TGTGCCTGGAGTCCCGGGACAGGGAATGGCTACACCTTC CAWSPGTGNGYTF
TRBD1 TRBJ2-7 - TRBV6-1 TGTGCCAGCAGCCCCCGGGACAGGGGAACCTACGAGCAGTACTTC CASSPRDRGTYEQYF
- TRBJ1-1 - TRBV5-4 TGTGCCAGCAGCTTTTTTGGGGGTTTCTCTGAAGCTTTCTTT CASSFFGGFSEAFF
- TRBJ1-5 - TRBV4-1 TGCGCCAGCAGCCAAGCGCCAGGGGAATATCAGCCCCAGCATTTT CASSQAPGEYQPQHF
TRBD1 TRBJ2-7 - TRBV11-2 TGTGCCAGCAGCCCGCCGGGACAGGGGGTCTACGAGCAGTACTTC CASSPPGQGVYEQYF
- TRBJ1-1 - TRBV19 TGTGCCAGTAGTAATGGGGGAGAGATGAACACTGAAGCTTTCTTT CASSNGGEMNTEAFF
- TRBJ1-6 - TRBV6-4 TGTGCCAGCAGTGGAAATAATTCACCCCTCCACTTT CASSGNNSPLHF
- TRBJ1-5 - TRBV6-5 TGTGCCAGCAGTTACTCAGTAGGTAGCAATCAGCCCCAGCATTTT CASSYSVGSNQPQHF
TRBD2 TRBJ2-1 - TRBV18 TGTGCCAGCGACGCCGGGACTAGCGGGAGAAATGAGCAGTTCTTC CASDAGTSGRNEQFF
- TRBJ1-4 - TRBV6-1 TGTGCCAGCAGTGACTTGGGGGGTGAGGGTGAAAAACTGTTTTTT CASSDLGGEGEKLFF
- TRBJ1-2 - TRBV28 TGTGCCAGCAGTTTAATTAGGAATGGCTACACCTTC CASSLIRNGYTF
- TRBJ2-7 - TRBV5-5 TGTGCCAGCAGCAATGGGGCGCGTTACGAGCAGTACTTC CASSNGARYEQYF
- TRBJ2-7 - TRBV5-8 TGTGCCAGCTGCAGGGAACCCCCAACCTACGAGCAGTACTTC CASCREPPTYEQYF
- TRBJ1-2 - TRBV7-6 TGTGCCAGCAGCTTAGATGCGGGGACAACGGGCTATGGCTACACCTTC CASSLDAGTTGYGYTF
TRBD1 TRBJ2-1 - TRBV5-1 TGCGCCAGCAGCTTGGCCGCGGGGACAGGTCACAATGAGCAGTTCTTC CASSLAAGTGHNEQFF
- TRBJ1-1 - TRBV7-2 TGTGCCAGTCTCCTCTCCAGGGATCGGTCTGAAGCTTTCTTT CASLLSRDRSEAFF
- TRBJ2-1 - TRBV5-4 TGTGCCAGCAGCCCCTACTTGACTAGAATTCAAGACAATGAGCAGTTCTTC CASSPYLTRIQDNEQFF
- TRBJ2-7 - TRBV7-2 TGTGCCAGCAGCGCACAGGGGCGGGGGCCGTCCTACGAGCAGTACTTC CASSAQGRGPSYEQYF
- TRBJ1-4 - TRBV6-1 TGTGCCAGCAGTGAACGGGGTTACTGGGATGAAAAACTGTTTTTT CASSERGYWDEKLFF
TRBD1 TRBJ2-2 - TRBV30 TGTGCCTTTGGACAGGGAACCGGGGAGCTGTTTTTT CAFGQGTGELFF
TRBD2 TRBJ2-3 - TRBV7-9 TGTGCCAGCAGCTCCCAGGCCGGGGGGGGCACAGATACGCAGTATTTT CASSSQAGGGTDTQYF
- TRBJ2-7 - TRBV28 TGTGCCAGCAGTTTCCTTCCCTTAACCTACGAGCAGTACTTC CASSFLPLTYEQYF
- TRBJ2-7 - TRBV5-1 TGCGCCAGCAGCTTGGGTCCCTTACCGGGAGACTACGAGCAGTACTTC CASSLGPLPGDYEQYF
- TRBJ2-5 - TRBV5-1 TGCGCCAGCAGCTTGGCCCAGGTCCCTGGCCAAGAGACCCAGTACTTC CASSLAQVPGQETQYF
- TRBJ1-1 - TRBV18 TGTGCCAGCTCACCACTCCCGGGGGGGGACACTGAAGCTTTCTTT CASSPLPGGDTEAFF
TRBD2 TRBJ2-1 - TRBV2 TGTGCCAGCAGCGGGACTAGCGGGAACAATGAGCAGTTCTTC CASSGTSGNNEQFF
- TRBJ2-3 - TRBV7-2 TGTGCCAGCAGCTTTCTCGGGAGTGGGGCTGATACGCAGTATTTT CASSFLGSGADTQYF
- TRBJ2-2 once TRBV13 TGTGCCAGCAGCTATAATCGGGGAACCGGGGAGCTGTTTTTT CASSYNRGTGELFF
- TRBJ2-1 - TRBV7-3 TGTGCCAGCAGCTCCAAACTAAGCTCCTACAATGAGCAGTTCTTC CASSSKLSSYNEQFF
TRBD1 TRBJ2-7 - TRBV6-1 TGTGCCAGCAGTGAAGGGGACAGAGCCTACGAGCAGTACTTC CASSEGDRAYEQYF
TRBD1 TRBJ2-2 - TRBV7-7 TGTGCTAGCAGCTCGGGACAGGCGAACACCGGGGAGCTGTTTTTT CASSSGQANTGELFF
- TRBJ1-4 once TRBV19 TGTGCCAGTAGTATCCTAAGACAGCAGGCAACTAATGAAAAACTGTTTTTT CASSILRQQATNEKLFF
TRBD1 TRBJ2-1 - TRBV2 TGTGCCAGCAGTGTTTTTGGACAGGCCCTGGCGGATGAGCAGTTCTTC CASSVFGQALADEQFF
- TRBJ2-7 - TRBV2 TGTGCCAGCAGTGAACACGGGGTGAAATACGAGCAGTACTTC CASSEHGVKYEQYF
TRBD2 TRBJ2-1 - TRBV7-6 TGTGCCAGCAGCTTGGCTAGCGGGGGCCGCCCCCAGTTCTTC CASSLASGGRPQFF
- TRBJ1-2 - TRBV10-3 TGTGCCATCAGTGATGGAGAGACGTACTATGGCTACACCTTC CAISDGETYYGYTF
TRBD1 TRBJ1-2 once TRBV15 TGTGCCACCAGCAGCTACGAACAGGGGAACTATGGCTACACCTTC CATSSYEQGNYGYTF
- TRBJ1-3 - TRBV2 TGTGCCAGCGCCGTAGGGGGGGCAGGAAACACCATATATTTT CASAVGGAGNTIYF
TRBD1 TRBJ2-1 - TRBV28 TGTGCCAGCAGGGGACAGGGACGCTATGAGCAGTTCTTC CASRGQGRYEQFF
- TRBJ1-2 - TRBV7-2 TGTGCCAGCAGCCTCCTTCGAAGGGTTGATTATGGCTACACCTTC CASSLLRRVDYGYTF
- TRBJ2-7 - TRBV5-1 TGCGCCAGCAGCTTGGGTGGAGGCAGGGTCGACTCCTACGAGCAGTACTTC CASSLGGGRVDSYEQYF
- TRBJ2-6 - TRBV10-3 TGTGCCATCAGTGAGGGAGGACAAATTCAATATTTCTCTGGGGCCAACGTCCTGACTTTC CAISEGGQIQYFSGANVLTF
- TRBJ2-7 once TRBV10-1 TGCGCCAGCAGTGAGTCCGCCGGTAACTACGAGCAGTACTTC CASSESAGNYEQYF
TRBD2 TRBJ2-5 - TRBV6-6 TGTGCCAGCAGCCCAGGGACTAGCGGGACGTCCCAGTACTTC CASSPGTSGTSQYF
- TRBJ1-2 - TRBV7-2 TGTGCCAGCAGCCTTGGGATCTCTAACTATGGCTACACCTTC CASSLGISNYGYTF
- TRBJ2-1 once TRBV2 TGTGCCAGCAGTGACCCCTCTGGGGCGTACAATGAGCAGTTCTTC CASSDPSGAYNEQFF
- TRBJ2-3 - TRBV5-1 TGCGCCAGCAACCCCGGGACAGGGGTCCGCGGGAGGGCAACAGATACGCAGTATTTT CASNPGTGVRGRATDTQYF
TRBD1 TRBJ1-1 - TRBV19 TGTGCCAGTAGTATACCACAGGGGCCCACTGAAGCTTTCTTT CASSIPQGPTEAFF
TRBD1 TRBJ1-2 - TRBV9 TGTGCCAGCAGCGGACGACAGGGACGGGGCTATGGCTACACCTTC CASSGRQGRGYGYTF
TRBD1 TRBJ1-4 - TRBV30 TGTGCCTGGAGTCGTCCGCCAGGGGGCCTACGATTTTTT CAWSRPPGGLRFF
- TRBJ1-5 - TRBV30 TGTGCCTGGAGGGCCGGGACACTCGAGTATAGCAATCAGCCCCAGCATTTT CAWRAGTLEYSNQPQHF
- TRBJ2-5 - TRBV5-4 TGTGCCAGCAGCTTGGCGTCGGTCCAAGAGACCCAGTACTTC CASSLASVQETQYF
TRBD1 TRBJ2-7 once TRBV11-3 TGTGCCAGCAGCTGGGACAGGGGTTACGAGCAGTACTTC CASSWDRGYEQYF
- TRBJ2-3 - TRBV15 TGTGCCACCAGCAGAAACAGGGGAGGGGGCACAGATACGCAGTATTTT CATSRNRGGGTDTQYF
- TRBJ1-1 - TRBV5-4 TGTGCCAGCAGCTTGGCCAGGAGCCTGAACACTGAAGCTTTCTTT CASSLARSLNTEAFF